This TCR beta chain was sequenced in a study of blood T cell repertoires in COVID-19. Background on the study: Spain, Italy and the United States supplied samples that represented acute and convalescent COVID-19. Sample material is recorded as cDNA or gDNA derived from T cells, B-cell-depleted T cells, or PBMCs.

In the original analysis: It was from reference gene primer amplification that nucleated cell counts were estimated. Generated by immunoSEQ multiplex PCR, the TCRdb table keeps only in-frame clones and is missing some. From that table come the V and J calls and clone size; the DNA was used to work out D and trimming. The table has roughly 180,000 clones, 75% to 85% seen once. Trimming shortened V by 3 bases and J by 1 base, and 7 bases separated the two germline ends. Germline CDR1 is SGDLS and CDR2 is YYNGEE. CDR3 size: 13 residues. A Seattle source enrolled patients during active infection and followed them longitudinally.

This TCR was sampled from a woman aged 60-75 years with COVID-19, enrolled during active disease. The chain is built from TRBV9 and TRBJ1-2, with D unclear. The sequencing input was peripheral blood. Here the CDR3 reads CASSGTNNYGYTF. CDR3 DNA sequence: TGTGCCAGCAGCGGAACTAATAACTATGGCTACACCTTC.